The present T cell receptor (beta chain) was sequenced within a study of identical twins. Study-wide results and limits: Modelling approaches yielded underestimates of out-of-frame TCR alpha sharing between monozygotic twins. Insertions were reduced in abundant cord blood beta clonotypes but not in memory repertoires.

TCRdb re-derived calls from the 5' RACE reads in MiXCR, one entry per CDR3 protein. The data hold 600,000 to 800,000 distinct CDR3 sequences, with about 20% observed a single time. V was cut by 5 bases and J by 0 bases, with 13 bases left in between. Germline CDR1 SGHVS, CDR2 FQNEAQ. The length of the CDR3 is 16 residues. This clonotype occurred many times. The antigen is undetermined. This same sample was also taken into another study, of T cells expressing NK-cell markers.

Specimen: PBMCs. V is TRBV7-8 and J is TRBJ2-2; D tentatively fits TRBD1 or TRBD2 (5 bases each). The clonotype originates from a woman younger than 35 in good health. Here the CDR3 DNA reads TGTGCCAGCAGCGTCCCGGGACGGTCGAACACCGGGGAGCTGTTTTTT. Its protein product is CASSVPGRSNTGELFF.